Listed here are 11 T cell receptor beta chains from one sample, sequenced in a study of blood T cells in healthy people across ages. For the second PCR, which ran for about 6 to 11 cycles, a sample-barcoded 5' primer and a J-beta primer mix were used. Using its own MiXCR run on the 5' RACE reads, TCRdb lists one record per CDR3 protein. The sample consists of around 1,000,000 distinct CDR3 sequences, approximately 25% of them appearing once. The same specimen was also included in a second study, on T cells of mothers and their children.

Input material: blood. These receptors were taken from a girl aged 2 to 10 in good health.

In the case of this clonotype: This CDR3 fails to terminate in the conserved phenylalanine or tryptophan, so it likely reflects a read error. The CDR3 protein is CASSLIAGGPQDTQYL. The CDR3 DNA sequence: TGTGCCAGCAGCTTGATAGCGGGAGGGCCCCAAGATACGCAGTATCTT. The gene calls are TRBV11-2 and TRBJ2-3; 11 positions agree with TRBD2. Germline lookup yields CDR1 SGHAT and CDR2 FQNNGV. The CDR3 is 16 residues long. V lost 3 bases, J lost 5 bases, and 7 bases stayed unmatched.

In its sample, this clonotype was seen a few times. The chain links TRBV9 to TRBJ2-5; 7 nucleotides agree with TRBD1. The DNA matches TRBJ2-7 better at its end, which makes the J call doubtful. CDR1 is SGDLS and CDR2 is YYNGEE in the germline V gene. CDR3 length: 14 residues. The CDR3 is CASSGRDSNDEQYF. The CDR3 region has the DNA TGTGCCAGCAGCGGCCGGGACAGTAACGACGAGCAGTACTTC.

This clonotype was counted a few times. The chain joins TRBV5-1 to TRBJ2-5; 8 nucleotides match TRBD2. The CDR3 has 15 amino acids. Germline V gene lookup returns CDR1 SGHRS and CDR2 YFSETQ. The V gene end was trimmed by 4 bases and the J gene end by 2 bases; junction bases not matched to a gene: 7. This CDR3 is CASSPLAGPQETQYF. DNA of the CDR3: TGCGCCAGCAGCCCCTTAGCGGGGCCTCAAGAGACCCAGTACTTC.

This clonotype was found a few times. The genes are TRBV6-5 and TRBJ2-5, with a possible D match to TRBD1 (5 bases). The end of the DNA aligns better with TRBJ2-1, so the J call may be wrong. Germline CDR1 MNHEY, CDR2 SVGAGI. The CDR3 has 13 amino acids. The CDR3 region has the DNA TGTGCCAGCAGTTCGGACAATTACAATGAGCAGTTCTTC. Translated: CASSSDNYNEQFF.

This rearrangement joins TRBV6-1 to TRBJ2-3; 7 positions match TRBD1. V trimming: 5 bases; J trimming: 7 bases; junction bases outside the gene matches: 6. Germline V CDR1 and CDR2: MNHNS, SASEGT. This CDR3 is 13 amino acids long. CDR3 loop: CASSINRGNTQYF. CDR3 coding DNA: TGTGCCAGCAGTATAAACAGGGGTAATACGCAGTATTTT.

The CDR3 sequence is CASSVAGQALYEQYF. The CDR3 DNA follows: TGTGCCAGCAGCGTAGCGGGACAGGCTCTTTACGAGCAGTACTTC. V is TRBV9 and J is TRBJ2-5; TRBD1 aligns across 8 bases. The J call may not be correct, given that the DNA end is closer to TRBJ2-7. Germline values: CDR1 SGDLS, CDR2 YYNGEE. The CDR3 sequence is 15 residues long.

The rearrangement uses TRBV29-1 and TRBJ2-1; unclear D gene. Between the trimmed V and J ends, which lost 4 bases and 2 bases, there was a span of 6 bases. Looked up from germline, CDR1 is SQVTM and CDR2 is ANQGSEA. The CDR3 sequence is 12 residues long. CDR3 in DNA: TGCAGCGTTGCGCCAGCCTACAATGAGCAGTTCTTC. Translated, it gives CSVAPAYNEQFF.

The chain carries TRBV27 and TRBJ1-5, with D unresolved. The CDR3 is made up of 13 amino acids. Between the trimmed V and J ends, which lost 0 bases and 4 bases, there was a span of 4 bases. The germline CDR1 and CDR2 sequences are MNHEY and SMNVEV (reference sequence). CDR3 sequence reads: CASSLSTNQPQHF. The CDR3 bases are TGTGCCAGCAGTTTATCCACTAATCAGCCCCAGCATTTT.

A few counts support this clonotype. The V gene is TRBV6-6, the J gene TRBJ2-5; 7 bases line up with TRBD1. With V trimmed by 6 bases and J by 5 bases, 9 bases remained unmatched. Germline V CDR1 and CDR2: MNHNY, SVGAGI (reference sequence). The CDR3 extends over 14 amino acids. CDR3 region: CASSQTGVRETQYF. Here the CDR3 DNA reads TGTGCCAGCAGCCAAACAGGGGTCCGGGAGACCCAGTACTTC.

The chain is built from TRBV6-2 or TRBV6-3 and TRBJ2-1, with a possible D match to TRBD1 (6 bases). Trimming took 6 bases from V and 6 from J, leaving 18 bases between them. The V gene's germline CDR1 is MNHEY and CDR2 SVGEGT. The CDR3 sequence is 15 residues long. CDR3 residues: CASSETGRLGNEQFF. The CDR3 nucleotides are TGTGCCAGCAGCGAGACAGGTCGTTTAGGCAATGAGCAGTTCTTC.

The rearrangement links TRBV4-2 to TRBJ2-7; 11 bases line up with TRBD2. The J segment lost 7 bases and the V segment lost 0 bases, leaving 11 bases of the junction unmatched. Germline assignment: CDR1 LGHNA and CDR2 YNFKEQ. The CDR3 covers 17 residues. The CDR3 nucleotides are TGTGCCAGCAGCCAAGAAAGGTTTACTAGCGGGGGTAGGGAGCAGTACTTC. Its protein product is CASSQERFTSGGREQYF.